This T cell receptor beta chain comes out of a study of blood T cell repertoires in COVID-19. Profiled with immunoSEQ multiplex PCR; TCRdb holds only in-frame clones, not every one. This table holds approximately 240,000 clones, roughly four fifths found once. The trim removed 5 bases at V and 4 bases at J, leaving 8 bases unmatched. The CDR3 spans 15 residues. Germline values: CDR1 SGHRS, CDR2 YFSETQ. This TCR was recovered from a woman aged 55-69 years with acute or convalescent COVID-19. What was sequenced was peripheral blood. This chain connects TRBV5-1 to TRBJ2-1; 8 bases are a match to TRBD2. The CDR3 region has the DNA TGCGCCAGCAGTATAACGGGGGGGACATACAATGAGCAGTTCTTC. As protein: CASSITGGTYNEQFF.